The present T cell receptor beta chain was sequenced within a study of shared clonotypes between healthy human individuals. Trimming at V came to 3 bases and at J to 9 bases, leaving 3 bases not matched to a gene. Germline CDR1 SGHNT, CDR2 YYREEE (reference sequence). The CDR3 is 15 amino acids. Profiling relied on immunoSEQ multiplex PCR, and the TCRdb table lists in-frame clones only, not all of them. The data show roughly 640,000 clones, roughly 70% seen once. The J gene is TRBJ2-1, the V gene TRBV5-4; 16 nucleotides match TRBD2. The sample taken for sequencing was memory CD4+ T cells sorted from blood. Documented subset: CD45RA-negative fraction. The clonotype originates from a woman aged 25 to 39 in good health. This chain's CDR3 is CASSWGLAGGSEQFF. CDR3 DNA: TGTGCCAGCAGCTGGGGACTAGCGGGAGGGAGTGAGCAGTTCTTC.